These T cell receptor beta chains were read from a single sample in a study of blood T cell repertoires in COVID-19. The protocol was immunoSEQ multiplex PCR, while the TCRdb copy is restricted to in-frame clones and leaves out a portion. The sample contains just over 650,000 clones, about nine tenths of which appear only once. Sequenced sample: peripheral blood. These receptors were collected from a woman aged 18-30 years with acute or convalescent COVID-19. Each CDR3 is given without its conserved first and last residue. The order of the fields is V gene, J gene, CDR3 protein.

TRBV21-1	TRBJ2-2	ASRYFPSPGQITNTGELF
TRBV10-3	TRBJ2-1	AISSVSGGAPDEQF
TRBV12-3/TRBV12-4	TRBJ1-2	ASSRLSGYT
TRBV10-3	TRBJ1-5	AISEGQVNQPQH
TRBV3-1/TRBV3-2	TRBJ1-2	ASSTPWGRDYGYT
TRBV28	TRBJ2-1	ASSLESVMDEQF
TRBV9	TRBJ2-1	ASSVARQVGAEQF
TRBV27	TRBJ1-2	ASSLAGQGAYGYT
TRBV6-2/TRBV6-3	TRBJ2-3	ASSYELQEIITDTQY
TRBV2	TRBJ1-5	ASRAGQNSNQPQH
TRBV4-3	TRBJ2-3	ASSQGLAVQRGDTQY
TRBV7-9	TRBJ2-7	ASSLDRDRVYEQY
TRBV7-2	TRBJ1-2	ASSRTGTYGYT
TRBV6-2/TRBV6-3	TRBJ2-3	ASSVLAGGSTDTQY
TRBV30	TRBJ2-7	AWSPPGTGASYEQY
TRBV4-3	TRBJ1-1	ASSQQGFGGAF
TRBV30	TRBJ1-2	AWRQGFNYGYT
TRBV6-4	TRBJ1-1	ASSPYGQEDTEAF
TRBV7-9	TRBJ2-1	ASRGGGMDNEQF
TRBV19	TRBJ1-4	ASSTGQPGEKLF
TRBV10-1	TRBJ1-1	ASSESWVCKGMNTEAF
TRBV18	TRBJ1-3	ASSPSVQELSGNTIY
TRBV7-2	TRBJ2-2	ASSLISGGANGELF
TRBV5-4	TRBJ2-7	ASSFTGTGDEQY
TRBV6-2/TRBV6-3	TRBJ1-2	ASSYSRAVANYGYT
TRBV15	TRBJ2-2	ATSRDLRQTNTGELF
TRBV5-8	TRBJ2-5	ASSVLQVQETQY
TRBV4-2	TRBJ2-1	ASSLAPLAGGGNEQF
TRBV11-3	TRBJ1-1	ASSFGQGNTEAF
TRBV9	TRBJ1-2	ASSPWGDSNYGYT
TRBV3-1/TRBV3-2	TRBJ1-5	ASSEWFPREPNQPQH
TRBV15	TRBJ1-6	ATSRVEDNSPLH
TRBV25-1	TRBJ2-6	ASSDITGGNGANVLT
TRBV15	TRBJ2-6	ATSRDSLGANVLT